A single sample gave rise to the 8 T cell receptor beta chains below, sequenced in a study of T cells after yellow fever vaccination. One entry per CDR3 protein results from TCRdb running MiXCR on the 5' RACE reads. There are over 120,000 distinct CDR3 sequences in the sample; 6.6% occur only once, and about 0.61% lies in the top ten. Sample: CD4+ T cells sorted from PBMCs, taken 10 days after the yellow fever booster vaccination. Every receptor here comes from a man younger than 45 who received the YFV17D yellow fever vaccine.

The table lists this clonotype with many counts. The chain recombines TRBV24-1 with TRBJ2-2, with 9 bases that match TRBD1. This CDR3 region has 13 residues. Trimming at V came to 7 bases and at J to 4 bases, leaving 0 bases not matched to a gene. CDR1 is KGHDR, CDR2 SFDVKD, per germline. This chain's CDR3 is CATRTGGTGELFF. CDR3 sequence (DNA): TGTGCCACCAGGACAGGGGGCACCGGGGAGCTGTTTTTT.

The chain uses TRBV4-3 and TRBJ2-1, with 10 bases aligning to TRBD2. The V and J ends lost 10 bases and 3 bases, in that order; junction bases with no gene match: 3. This CDR3 has 13 amino acids. CDR1 LGHNA and CDR2 YSLEER come from the germline V gene. The CDR3 sequence: CANSGRLYNEQFF. CDR3 sequence (DNA): TGCGCCAATAGCGGGAGGCTCTACAATGAGCAGTTCTTC.

The sample holds one count of this clonotype. V and J are TRBV4-1 and TRBJ2-7, with 13 nucleotides matching TRBD2. This CDR3 region has 15 residues. The germline gives CDR1 MGHRA, CDR2 YSYEKL. Trimming took 5 bases from V and 3 from J; bases not matched to a gene: 4. The CDR3 loop is CASSSGLAGIYEQYF. In DNA form, the CDR3 reads TGCGCCAGCAGCTCGGGACTAGCGGGGATCTACGAGCAGTACTTC.

In its sample, this clonotype was seen a few times. The chain carries TRBV5-4 and TRBJ2-5; D is undetermined. Per germline, CDR1 SGHNT and CDR2 YYREEE (reference sequence). Trimming shortened V by 2 bases and J by 4 bases, and 9 bases separated the two germline ends. The CDR3 is made up of 13 amino acids. Written as DNA, the CDR3 is TGTGCCAGCAGCTTCACGGCCCGAGAGACCCAGTACTTC. It translates to CASSFTARETQYF.

This clonotype was counted many times. J is TRBJ2-1 and V is TRBV24-1, with unresolved D. Between the trimmed V and J ends, which lost 3 bases and 8 bases, there was a span of 7 bases. This CDR3 spans 12 amino acids. Germline V gives CDR1 KGHDR, CDR2 SFDVKD. CDR3 region: CATSDPFHEQFF. The DNA of the CDR3 is TGTGCCACCAGTGATCCGTTCCATGAGCAGTTCTTC.

This clonotype was found many times. V usage is TRBV7-2 and J usage is TRBJ2-2; D remains ambiguous. Trimming took off 2 bases at V and 4 bases at J, with 11 bases between the two ends. Germline assignment: CDR1 SGHTA and CDR2 FQGNSA. This CDR3 spans 15 amino acids. CDR3 in DNA: TGTGCCAGCAGCTTAATTGGCGGCGGCACCGGGGAGCTGTTTTTT. Its protein is CASSLIGGGTGELFF.

This clonotype appeared many times. The rearrangement joins TRBV7-2 to TRBJ2-4; D not certain. This CDR3 comprises 14 residues. Trimming removed 0 bases at V and 5 bases at J, with 8 bases between. Germline CDR1 reads SGHTA; CDR2 reads FQGNSA. The CDR3 reads CASSLARTENIQYF. Written as DNA, the CDR3 is TGTGCCAGCAGCTTAGCCAGGACGGAAAACATTCAGTACTTC.

The sample holds a few counts of this clonotype. V usage is TRBV4-3 and J usage is TRBJ1-2, with a weak D call TRBD1 (6 bases). CDR3 size: 15 residues. V was pared by 1 base and J by 6 bases, with 15 bases between. Per the germline V gene, CDR1 is LGHNA and CDR2 is YSLEER. CDR3: CASSQVTTGFNGYTF. In nucleotides, the CDR3 is TGCGCCAGCAGCCAAGTCACGACAGGATTTAATGGCTACACCTTC.